Shown below are 2 T cell receptor beta chains from a single sample sequenced in a study of T cell responses to AZD1222 COVID-19 vaccine. The method was immunoSEQ multiplex PCR; TCRdb's version includes in-frame clones alone and lacks a portion of them. Of roughly 110,000 clones listed, about 93% were seen once; the top ten hold around 5.9%. Material: peripheral blood, obtained 28 days after the second AZD1222 dose. These receptors were taken from an adult who received the AZD1222 COVID-19 vaccine.

V and J are TRBV7-8 and TRBJ2-6, with D tentatively TRBD2 (6 bases). Germline V lookup: CDR1 SGHVS, CDR2 FQNEAQ. This CDR3 is built from 19 residues. V gave up 5 bases and J gave up 0 bases, with 20 bases separating them. This CDR3 is CASSPWGVFGLSGANVLTF. In DNA form, the CDR3 reads TGTGCCAGCAGCCCTTGGGGGGTTTTTGGTCTCTCTGGGGCCAACGTCCTGACTTTC.

The chain recombines TRBV7-2 with TRBJ2-7; 8 bases agree with TRBD2. The J segment lost 0 bases and the V segment lost 1 base, leaving 5 bases of the junction unmatched. The CDR3 length is 16 residues. From germline, CDR1 is SGHTA and CDR2 FQGNSA. The CDR3 region is CASSLGLAGSSYEQYF. CDR3 DNA: TGTGCCAGCAGCTTAGGGCTAGCGGGCAGCTCCTACGAGCAGTACTTC.